This T cell receptor beta chain was sequenced for a study of response to subunit inactivated influenza vaccine. This clonotype appeared a single time. MiXCR, run by TCRdb on the RT-PCR reads, gives a single entry per CDR3 protein. This table holds around 570,000 distinct CDR3 sequences, around 11% found once. Germline V lookup: CDR1 KGHDR, CDR2 SFDVKD. The CDR3 sequence is 18 residues long. V lost 2 bases to trimming and J lost 0 bases; unmatched junction nucleotides: 5. These records were also assigned to another study, of T cells expressing NK-cell markers. That study reports: Beta-chain TCR cDNA was generated via 5'RACE template switching with UMIs.

Material: PBMCs from blood, obtained on the day of vaccination. The V and J genes are TRBV24-1 and TRBJ2-5; the match to TRBD2 covers 13 bases. The sequence derives from a man aged 50 or older who received an inactivated influenza vaccine. The CDR3 region is CATSDSGLAGVYQETQYF. The DNA of the CDR3 is TGTGCCACCAGTGATTCAGGACTAGCGGGGGTTTACCAAGAGACCCAGTACTTC.